This entry describes one T cell receptor (beta chain). The data are from a study of shared clonotypes between healthy human individuals. Background on the study: Those who served as donors were two women and a few men between the ages of 18 and 49.

V lost 5 bases, J lost 0 bases, and 17 bases lay in between. The germline gives CDR1 SEHNR, CDR2 FQNEAQ (reference sequence). The CDR3 loop spans 16 amino acids. How the authors handled the data: ImmunoSEQ only sent back junction sequences with no quality scores, so filtering was done differently. Only in-frame clones appear in the TCRdb table, and some are missing; sequencing was by immunoSEQ multiplex PCR. V, J and clone size reflect that table, while D and trimming were determined from the DNA. In the table there are approximately 2,300,000 clones, roughly 90% of which are singletons. The clonotype originates from a man younger than 35 in good health. Some clones in this sample may be carry-over from other donors' samples. Sequenced input: naive CD4+ T cells from PBMCs. Specified subset: CD45RA+ positively selected. The V and J genes are TRBV7-9 and TRBJ2-7; D tentatively reads TRBD1 or TRBD2 (5 bases each). The CDR3 loop reads CASSRNRDGSSYEQYF. DNA of the CDR3: TGTGCCAGCAGCCGCAATAGGGACGGAAGCTCCTACGAGCAGTACTTC. Together with reference TRBV7-9 and TRBJ2-7, the CDR3 gives the full variable domain: DTGVSQNPRHKITKRGQNVTFRCDPISEHNRLYWYRQTLGQGPEFLTYFQNEAQLEKSRLLSDRFSAERPKGSFSTLEIQRTEQGDSAMYLCASSRNRDGSSYEQYFGPGTRLTVT.